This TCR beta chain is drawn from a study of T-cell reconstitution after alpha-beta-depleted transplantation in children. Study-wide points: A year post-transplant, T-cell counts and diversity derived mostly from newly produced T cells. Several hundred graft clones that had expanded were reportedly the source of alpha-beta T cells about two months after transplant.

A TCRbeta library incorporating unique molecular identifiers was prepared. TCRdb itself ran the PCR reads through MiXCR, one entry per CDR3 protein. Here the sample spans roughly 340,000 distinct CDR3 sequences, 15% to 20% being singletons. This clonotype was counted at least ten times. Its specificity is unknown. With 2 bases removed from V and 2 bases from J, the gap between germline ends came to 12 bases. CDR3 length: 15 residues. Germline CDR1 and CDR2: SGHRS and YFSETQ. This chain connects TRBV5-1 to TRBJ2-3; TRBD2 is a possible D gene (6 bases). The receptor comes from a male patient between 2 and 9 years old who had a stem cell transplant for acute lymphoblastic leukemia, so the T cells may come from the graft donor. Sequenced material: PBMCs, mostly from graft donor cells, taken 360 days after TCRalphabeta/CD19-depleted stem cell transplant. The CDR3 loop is CASSFAGTFTDTQYF. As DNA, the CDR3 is TGCGCCAGCAGCTTCGCGGGAACGTTCACAGATACGCAGTATTTT.